The T cell receptor beta chain described here comes from a study of blood T cell repertoires in COVID-19. The CDR3 runs 17 residues. With 8 bases clipped from V and 2 bases from J, the junction kept 13 bases outside the gene matches. Germline lookup yields CDR1 LNHDA and CDR2 SQIVND (reference sequence). Profiling relied on immunoSEQ multiplex PCR, and the TCRdb table lists in-frame clones only, not all of them. The table lists 200,000 to 250,000 clones, 82% of them singletons. This clonotype was sampled from a woman aged 80 or over with acute or convalescent COVID-19. The sequenced material came from peripheral blood. The chain couples TRBV19 to TRBJ1-5; 9 bases align to TRBD1. The CDR3 DNA follows: TGTGCCAGTGGACCGGGACAGGGCTTCCCAGGCAATCAGCCCCAGCATTTT. Amino acids: CASGPGQGFPGNQPQHF.